This T cell receptor (beta chain) is from a study of T cells expressing NK-cell markers. In the study overall: All TCR beta repertoires analysed originated from sorted CD3+CD56+NKG2C+, CD3+CD56+NKG2C- and CD3+CD56-NKG2C+ T cells. Seven of the eight sequenced donors were HCMV-seropositive; one was seronegative.

The cDNA for TCR beta came from 5'RACE template switching with UMIs. TCRdb reworked the 5' RACE reads into one entry per CDR3 protein, no DNA. The table counts almost 450,000 distinct CDR3 sequences; 7.3% lies in the top ten. CDR3 size: 15 residues. Germline-derived CDR1 and CDR2 are SGHNT and YYREEE (reference sequence). The sequence was obtained from a woman aged 18 to 75 in good health. The chain is built from TRBV5-4 and TRBJ2-1; checking the TCRdb D call of TRBD2 is not possible without DNA. Material: blood T cells: a sorted CD56 or NKG2C T cell subset, CD4+ or CD8+ T cells, or bulk PBMC T cells (not recorded which). CDR3 residues: CASSLMTSGSHEQFF.